This T cell receptor beta chain was sequenced for a study of shared clonotypes between healthy human individuals. Deep was the level used in running the assay. TCRdb's table, derived via immunoSEQ multiplex PCR, lists solely in-frame clones and lacks some. The table lists more than 2 million clones, about 94% of them singletons. Whole-study findings and limits: Rarefaction curves obtained for sorted subsets showed sequencing incomplete despite large depth. Shared clonotypes across all four donors exceeded non-shared ones in generation probability.

This CDR3 is built from 12 residues. V was shortened by 5 bases and J by 6 bases, with 11 bases between the two germline ends. Germline V gives CDR1 LNHNV, CDR2 YYDKDF (reference sequence). Of note for this clone: Antigen unknown.

CD8 cells classed as naive were CD45RO-negative and positively selected for CCR7, excluding terminally differentiated effector memory CD45RA+ cells. V usage is TRBV15 and J usage is TRBJ2-7; perhaps TRBD2 as D (6 bases). The sequence came from a man aged 18 to 35 in good health. Sequences were obtained from naive CD8+ T cells sorted from blood. CDR3 nucleotide sequence: TGTGCCACCAGCTTCGTGGAGGGCGAGCAGTACTTC. As protein: CATSFVEGEQYF.